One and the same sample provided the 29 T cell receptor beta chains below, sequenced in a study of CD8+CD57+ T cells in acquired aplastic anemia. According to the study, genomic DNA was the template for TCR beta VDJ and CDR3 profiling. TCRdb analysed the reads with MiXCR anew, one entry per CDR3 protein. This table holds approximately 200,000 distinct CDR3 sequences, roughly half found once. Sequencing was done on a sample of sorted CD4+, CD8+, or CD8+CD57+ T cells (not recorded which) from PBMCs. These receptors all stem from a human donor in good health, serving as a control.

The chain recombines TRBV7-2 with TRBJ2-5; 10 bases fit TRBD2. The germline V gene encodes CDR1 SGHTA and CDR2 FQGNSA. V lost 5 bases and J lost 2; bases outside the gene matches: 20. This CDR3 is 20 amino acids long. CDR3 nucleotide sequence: TGTGCCAGCAGCCAGAGCGGGGGGGCCGGTGGCAGGGGGGTTCAAGAGACCCAGTACTTC. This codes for CASSQSGGAGGRGVQETQYF.

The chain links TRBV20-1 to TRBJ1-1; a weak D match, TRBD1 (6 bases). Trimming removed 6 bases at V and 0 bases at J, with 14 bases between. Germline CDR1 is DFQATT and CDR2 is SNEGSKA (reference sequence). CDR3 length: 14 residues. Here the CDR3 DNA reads TGCAGTGCCCCCTTGACAGGTTTGAACACTGAAGCTTTCTTT. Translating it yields CSAPLTGLNTEAFF.

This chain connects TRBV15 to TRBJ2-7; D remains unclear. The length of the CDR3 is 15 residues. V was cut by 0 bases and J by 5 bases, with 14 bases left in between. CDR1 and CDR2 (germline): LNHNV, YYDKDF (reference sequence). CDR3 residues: CATSRDLPLRNEQYF. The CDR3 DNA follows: TGTGCCACCAGCAGAGATTTGCCCCTTAGGAACGAGCAGTACTTC.

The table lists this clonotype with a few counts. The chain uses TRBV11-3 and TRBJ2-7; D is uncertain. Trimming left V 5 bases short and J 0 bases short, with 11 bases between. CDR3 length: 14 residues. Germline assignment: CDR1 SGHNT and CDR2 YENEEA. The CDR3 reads CASSTGESSYEQYF. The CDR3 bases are TGTGCCAGCAGCACTGGCGAGAGCTCCTACGAGCAGTACTTC.

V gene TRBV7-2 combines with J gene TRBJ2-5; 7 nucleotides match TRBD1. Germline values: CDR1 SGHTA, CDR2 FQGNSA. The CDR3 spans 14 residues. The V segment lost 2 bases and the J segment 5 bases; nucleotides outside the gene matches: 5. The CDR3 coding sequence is TGTGCCAGCAGCTTATCCAGGGGGATGGAGACCCAGTACTTC. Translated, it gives CASSLSRGMETQYF. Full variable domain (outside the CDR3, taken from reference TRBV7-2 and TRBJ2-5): GAGVSQSPSNKVTEKGKDVELRCDPISGHTALYWYRQSLGQGLEFLIYFQGNSAPDKSGLPSDRFSAERTGGSVSTLTIQRTQQEDSAVYLCASSLSRGMETQYFGPGTRLLVL.

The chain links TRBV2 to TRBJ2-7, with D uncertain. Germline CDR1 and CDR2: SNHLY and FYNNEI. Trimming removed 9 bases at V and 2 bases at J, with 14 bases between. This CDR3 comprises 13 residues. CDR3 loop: CARQDLWTYEQYF. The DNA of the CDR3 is TGTGCCAGGCAGGATCTCTGGACCTACGAGCAGTACTTC.

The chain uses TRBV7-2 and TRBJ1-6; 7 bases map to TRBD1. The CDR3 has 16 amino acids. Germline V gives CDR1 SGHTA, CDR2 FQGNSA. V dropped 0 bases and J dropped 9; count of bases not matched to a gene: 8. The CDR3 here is CASSLASGTEISPLHF. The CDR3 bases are TGTGCCAGCAGCTTAGCGTCCGGGACAGAGATTTCACCCCTCCACTTT.

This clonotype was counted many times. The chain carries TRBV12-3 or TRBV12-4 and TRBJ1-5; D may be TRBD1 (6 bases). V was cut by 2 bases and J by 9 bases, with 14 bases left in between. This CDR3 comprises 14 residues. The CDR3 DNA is TGTGCCAGCAGTTTAAAGGGGGGGCTGTGGCCCCAGCATTTT. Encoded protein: CASSLKGGLWPQHF.

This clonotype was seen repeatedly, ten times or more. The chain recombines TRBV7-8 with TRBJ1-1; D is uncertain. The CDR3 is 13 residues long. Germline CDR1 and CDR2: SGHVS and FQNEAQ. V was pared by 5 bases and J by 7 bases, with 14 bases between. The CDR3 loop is CASSLGLVSEAFF. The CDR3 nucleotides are TGTGCCAGCAGCCTCGGGTTGGTCAGTGAAGCTTTCTTT.

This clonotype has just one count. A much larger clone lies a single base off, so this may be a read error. The CDR3 sequence: CASSPGQSGIEELFF. The CDR3, as DNA: TGTGCCAGCAGCCCAGGACAGAGTGGAATAGAAGAACTGTTTTTT. This sequence joins TRBV11-1 and TRBJ1-4; maybe TRBD1 (6 bases). CDR1 and CDR2 from the germline V gene are SGHAT and FQDESV (reference sequence). CDR3 length equals 15 residues. V lost 5 bases to trimming and J lost 12 bases, with 22 bases between them.

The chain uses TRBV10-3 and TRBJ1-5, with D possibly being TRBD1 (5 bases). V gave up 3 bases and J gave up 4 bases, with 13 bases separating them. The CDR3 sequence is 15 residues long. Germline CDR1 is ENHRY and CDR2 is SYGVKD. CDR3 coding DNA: TGTGCCATCAGTGACGGGAGGGACGGTAATCAGCCCCAGCATTTT. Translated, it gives CAISDGRDGNQPQHF.

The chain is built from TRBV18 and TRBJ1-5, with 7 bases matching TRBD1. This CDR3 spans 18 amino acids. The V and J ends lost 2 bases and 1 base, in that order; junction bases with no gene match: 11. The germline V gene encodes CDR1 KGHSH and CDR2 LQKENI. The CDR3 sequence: CASSPVTRTTGSNQPQHF. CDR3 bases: TGTGCCAGCTCACCAGTGACCCGCACGACAGGGAGCAATCAGCCCCAGCATTTT. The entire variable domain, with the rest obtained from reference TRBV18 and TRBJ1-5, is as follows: NAGVMQNPRHLVRRRGQEARLRCSPMKGHSHVYWYRQLPEEGLKFMVYLQKENIIDESGMPKERFSAEFPKEGPSILRIQQVVRGDSAAYFCASSPVTRTTGSNQPQHFGDGTRLSIL.

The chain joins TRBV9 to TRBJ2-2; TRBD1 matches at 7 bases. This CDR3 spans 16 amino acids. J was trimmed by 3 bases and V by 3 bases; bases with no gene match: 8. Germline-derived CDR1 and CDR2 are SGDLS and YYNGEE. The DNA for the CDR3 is TGTGCCAGCAGCGGAACCGGGACAGCTCACACCGGGGAGCTGTTTTTT. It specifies CASSGTGTAHTGELFF.

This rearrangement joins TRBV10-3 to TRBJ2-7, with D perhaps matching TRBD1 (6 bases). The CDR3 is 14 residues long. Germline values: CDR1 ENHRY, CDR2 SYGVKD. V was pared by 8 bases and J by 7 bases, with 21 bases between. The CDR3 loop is CAIQAALGATEQYF. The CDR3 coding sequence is TGTGCCATCCAGGCGGCCCTGGGGGCGACTGAGCAGTACTTC.

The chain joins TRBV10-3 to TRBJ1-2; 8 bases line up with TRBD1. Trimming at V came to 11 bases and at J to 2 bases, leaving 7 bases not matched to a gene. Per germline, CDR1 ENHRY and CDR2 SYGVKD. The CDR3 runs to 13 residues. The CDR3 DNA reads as TGTGCCTCAGGACAGGGACAGAACTATGGCTACACCTTC. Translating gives CASGQGQNYGYTF.

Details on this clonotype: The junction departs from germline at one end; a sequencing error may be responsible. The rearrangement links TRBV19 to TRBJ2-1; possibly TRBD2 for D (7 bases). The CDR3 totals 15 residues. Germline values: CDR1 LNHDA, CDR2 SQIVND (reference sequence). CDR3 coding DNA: TGTGCCAGTAGTAAGGGGGGGGGCGCGTACAATGAGCAGCTCTTC. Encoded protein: CASSKGGGAYNEQLF.

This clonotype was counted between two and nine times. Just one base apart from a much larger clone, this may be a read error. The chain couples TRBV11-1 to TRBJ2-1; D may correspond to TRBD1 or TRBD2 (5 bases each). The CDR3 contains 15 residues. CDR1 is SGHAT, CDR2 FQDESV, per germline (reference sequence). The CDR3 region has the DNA TGTGCCAGCAGCTTAAGGGTGGGGGAGTGGAATGAGCAGTCCTTC. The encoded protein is CASSLRVGEWNEQSF.

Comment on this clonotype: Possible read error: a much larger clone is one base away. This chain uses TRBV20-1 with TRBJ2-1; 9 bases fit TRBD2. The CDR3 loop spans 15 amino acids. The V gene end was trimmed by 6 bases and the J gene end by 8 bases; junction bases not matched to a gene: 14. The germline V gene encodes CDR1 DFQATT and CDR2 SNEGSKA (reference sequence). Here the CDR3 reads CSAGGGGGARDEQFF. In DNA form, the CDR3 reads TGCAGTGCCGGAGGGGGCGGGGGGGCCCGGGATGAGCAGTTCTTC.

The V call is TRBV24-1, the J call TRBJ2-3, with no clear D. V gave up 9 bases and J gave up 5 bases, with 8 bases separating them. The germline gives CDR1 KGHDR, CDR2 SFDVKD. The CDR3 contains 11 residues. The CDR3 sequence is CATPVRDTQYF. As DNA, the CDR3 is TGTGCCACCCCGGTCCGAGATACGCAGTATTTT.

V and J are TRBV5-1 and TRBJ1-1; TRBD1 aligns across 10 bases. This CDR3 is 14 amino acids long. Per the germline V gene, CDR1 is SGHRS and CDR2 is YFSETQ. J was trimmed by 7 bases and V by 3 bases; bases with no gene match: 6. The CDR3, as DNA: TGCGCCAGCAGCTATGGACAGGGGGGAGGTGAAGCTTTCTTT. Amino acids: CASSYGQGGGEAFF.

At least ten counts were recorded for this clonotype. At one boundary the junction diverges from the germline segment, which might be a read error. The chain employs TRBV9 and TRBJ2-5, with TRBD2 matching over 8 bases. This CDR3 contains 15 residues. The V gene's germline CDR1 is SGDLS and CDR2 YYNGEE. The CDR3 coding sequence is TGTGCCAACAGCGGGTCTAGCGGGCTATCAGAGACCCAGTACTTC. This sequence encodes CANSGSSGLSETQYF.

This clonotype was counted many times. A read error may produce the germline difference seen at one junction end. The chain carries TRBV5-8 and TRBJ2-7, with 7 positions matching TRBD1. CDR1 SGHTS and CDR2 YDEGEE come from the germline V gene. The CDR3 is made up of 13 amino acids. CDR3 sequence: CARKRQGSHEQYF. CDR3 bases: TGTGCCAGGAAAAGACAGGGCTCCCACGAGCAGTACTTC.

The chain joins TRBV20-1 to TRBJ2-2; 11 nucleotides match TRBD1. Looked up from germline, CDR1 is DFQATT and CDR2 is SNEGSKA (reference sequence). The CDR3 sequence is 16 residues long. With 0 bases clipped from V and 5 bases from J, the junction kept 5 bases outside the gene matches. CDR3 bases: TGCAGTGCTAGAGATACGGGACAGGGGGGGACCGGGGAGCTGTTTTTT. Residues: CSARDTGQGGTGELFF.

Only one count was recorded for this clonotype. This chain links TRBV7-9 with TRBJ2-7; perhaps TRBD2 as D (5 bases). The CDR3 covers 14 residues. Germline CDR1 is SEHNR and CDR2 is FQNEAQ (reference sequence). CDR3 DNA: TGTGCCAGCAGCCTAGCCACCGGATCCTACGAACAGTACGTC. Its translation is CASSLATGSYEQYV.

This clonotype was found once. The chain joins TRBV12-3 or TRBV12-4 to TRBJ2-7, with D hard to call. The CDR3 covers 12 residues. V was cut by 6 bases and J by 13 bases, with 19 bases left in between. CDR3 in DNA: TGTGCCAGCAGGACCTCAGTCGGTCCGGCATACTTC. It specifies CASRTSVGPAYF.

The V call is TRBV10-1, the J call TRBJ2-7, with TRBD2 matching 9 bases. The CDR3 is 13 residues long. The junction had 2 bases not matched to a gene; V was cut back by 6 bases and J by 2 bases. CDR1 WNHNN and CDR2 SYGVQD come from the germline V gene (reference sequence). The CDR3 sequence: CASSPSGTYEQYF. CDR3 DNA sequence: TGCGCCAGCAGCCCTAGCGGGACCTACGAGCAGTACTTC.

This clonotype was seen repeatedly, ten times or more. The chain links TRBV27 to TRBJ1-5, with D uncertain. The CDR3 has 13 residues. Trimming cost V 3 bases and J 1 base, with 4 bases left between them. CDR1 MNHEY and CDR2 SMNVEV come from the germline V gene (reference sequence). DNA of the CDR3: TGTGCCAGCAGTTTTAAGAGCAATCAGCCCCAGCATTTT. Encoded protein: CASSFKSNQPQHF.

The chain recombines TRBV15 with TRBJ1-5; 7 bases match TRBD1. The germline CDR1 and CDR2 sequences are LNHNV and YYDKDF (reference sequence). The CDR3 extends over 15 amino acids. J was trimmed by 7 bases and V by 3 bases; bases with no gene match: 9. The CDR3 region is CATSSDAGGRQPQHF. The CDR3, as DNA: TGTGCCACCAGCAGTGACGCAGGGGGAAGGCAGCCCCAGCATTTT.

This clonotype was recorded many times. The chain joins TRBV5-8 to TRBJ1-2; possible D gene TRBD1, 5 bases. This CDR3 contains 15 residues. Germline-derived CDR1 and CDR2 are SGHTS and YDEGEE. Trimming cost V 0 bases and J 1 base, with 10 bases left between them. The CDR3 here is CASSLAGGDNYGYTF. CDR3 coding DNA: TGTGCCAGCAGCTTGGCGGGGGGGGATAACTATGGCTACACCTTC.